The present TCR beta chain was sequenced within a study of T cells after yellow fever vaccination. Study conclusions and caveats: A large majority of primary-vaccination clones showed up again after the booster (approximately 96% CD4, 75% to 90% CD8). High-abundance clonotypes from the bulk population could contaminate FACS-sorted repertoires. Across the CD4 and CD8 compartments, a small share of clonotypes was present in both.

This clonotype was detected only once. Antigen: not known. A process of 5'RACE template switching, which added a universal primer site and UMIs, was used to make TCR cDNA. TCRdb redid the calling of the 5' RACE reads with MiXCR, one entry per CDR3 protein. This sample carries 150,000 to 200,000 distinct CDR3 sequences, roughly 11% of them seen once, and the ten largest clones take 30% to 45%. This CDR3 comprises 13 residues. From germline, CDR1 is SGHAT and CDR2 FQNNGV. V was cut by 7 bases and J by 2 bases, with 10 bases left in between. Specimen: CD8+ T cells sorted from PBMCs, collected 15 days after the yellow fever booster vaccination. This TCR was recovered from a man younger than 35 who received the YFV17D yellow fever vaccine. V is TRBV11-2 and J is TRBJ2-3; the D gene is possibly TRBD2 (5 bases). The CDR3 coding sequence is TGTGCCAGCACCCCGGGATCCACAGATACGCAGTATTTT. It encodes CASTPGSTDTQYF.